Listed below are T cell receptor beta chains from one sample, sequenced in a study of shared clonotypes between healthy human individuals. TCRdb's table, derived via immunoSEQ multiplex PCR, lists solely in-frame clones and lacks some. The sample lists about 2.4 million clones, roughly 93% occurring once. The sample comprised naive CD4+ T cells from PBMCs. These TCRs come from a man aged 18 to 30 in good health. Some clones in this sample may be carry-over from other donors' samples. The CDR3 runs from the conserved cysteine through the conserved F or W. D genes are given only for firm matches. The size entry is marked missing in some rows and otherwise reads once, few, many or a size class.

CDR3aa: CASSAPGFLIESSGNTIYF
CDR3nt: TGTGCCAGCAGTGCTCCCGGGTTCCTGATAGAGAGCTCTGGAAACACCATATATTTT
d_gene: NA
j_gene: TRBJ1-3
abundance: NA
v_gene: TRBV7-9

CDR3aa: CASSLVDRGTDTQYF
CDR3nt: TGCGCCAGCAGCTTGGTGGACAGGGGCACAGATACGCAGTATTTT
d_gene: TRBD1
j_gene: TRBJ2-3
abundance: few
v_gene: TRBV5-1

CDR3aa: CASKSGGMNTEAFF
CDR3nt: TGCGCCAGCAAATCGGGGGGCATGAACACTGAAGCTTTCTTT
d_gene: NA
j_gene: TRBJ1-1
abundance: NA
v_gene: TRBV5-1

CDR3aa: CASSQGAGTFSGNTIYF
CDR3nt: TGCGCCAGCAGCCAAGGGGCAGGGACATTCTCTGGAAACACCATATATTTT
d_gene: NA
j_gene: TRBJ1-3
abundance: NA
v_gene: TRBV4-3

CDR3aa: CASSQDRATDTQYF
CDR3nt: TGTGCCAGCAGCCAGGACAGGGCGACAGATACGCAGTATTTT
d_gene: TRBD1
j_gene: TRBJ2-3
abundance: NA
v_gene: TRBV7-2

CDR3aa: CAWSRGGLDEQYF
CDR3nt: TGTGCCTGGAGCCGGGGAGGGTTGGACGAGCAGTACTTC
d_gene: TRBD2
j_gene: TRBJ2-7
abundance: once
v_gene: TRBV30

CDR3aa: CASSLGASGPGETQYF
CDR3nt: TGTGCCAGCAGCTTGGGGGCTAGCGGGCCGGGAGAGACCCAGTACTTC
d_gene: TRBD2
j_gene: TRBJ2-5
abundance: NA
v_gene: TRBV5-5

CDR3aa: CASNEAGTIYEQYF
CDR3nt: TGTGCCAGCAATGAAGCGGGAACTATCTACGAGCAGTACTTC
d_gene: TRBD2
j_gene: TRBJ2-7
abundance: NA
v_gene: TRBV28

CDR3aa: CASSLNEKGPLNEQFF
CDR3nt: TGTGCCAGCAGCTTAAATGAAAAAGGGCCTCTGAATGAGCAGTTCTTC
d_gene: NA
j_gene: TRBJ2-1
abundance: once
v_gene: TRBV7-3

CDR3aa: CAWSLWGNQPQHF
CDR3nt: TGTGCCTGGAGTTTGTGGGGCAATCAGCCCCAGCATTTT
d_gene: NA
j_gene: TRBJ1-5
abundance: few
v_gene: TRBV30

CDR3aa: CASKSVQGADTQYF
CDR3nt: TGTGCCAGCAAGTCGGTGCAAGGGGCAGATACGCAGTATTTT
d_gene: NA
j_gene: TRBJ2-3
abundance: NA
v_gene: TRBV28

CDR3aa: CASSPGGNEQFF
CDR3nt: TGTGCCAGCTCCCCCGGAGGCAATGAGCAGTTCTTC
d_gene: NA
j_gene: TRBJ2-1
abundance: NA
v_gene: TRBV18

CDR3aa: CASSLTTGTYEQYF
CDR3nt: TGTGCCAGCAGTCTTACGACAGGGACCTACGAGCAGTACTTC
d_gene: TRBD1
j_gene: TRBJ2-7
abundance: NA
v_gene: TRBV28

CDR3aa: CASSSVAGNTIYF
CDR3nt: TGTGCCAGCAGTTCCGTTGCTGGAAACACCATATATTTT
d_gene: NA
j_gene: TRBJ1-3
abundance: NA
v_gene: TRBV28

CDR3aa: CASSRLVSYEQYF
CDR3nt: TGTGCCAGCAGCCGCCTTGTTTCCTACGAGCAGTACTTC
d_gene: NA
j_gene: TRBJ2-7
abundance: NA
v_gene: TRBV7-9

CDR3aa: CASSYAWERPAEQYF
CDR3nt: TGTGCCAGCAGTTACGCTTGGGAGCGCCCCGCCGAGCAGTACTTC
d_gene: NA
j_gene: TRBJ2-7
abundance: NA
v_gene: TRBV6-6

CDR3aa: CASSSGQPNTEAFF
CDR3nt: TGTGCCAGCAGTTCCGGACAGCCGAACACTGAAGCTTTCTTT
d_gene: NA
j_gene: TRBJ1-1
abundance: NA
v_gene: TRBV28

CDR3aa: CASSSRPRGVRGDTQYF
CDR3nt: TGTGCCAGCAGCTCCCGCCCGCGGGGGGTCCGGGGAGATACGCAGTATTTT
d_gene: TRBD2
j_gene: TRBJ2-3
abundance: NA
v_gene: TRBV7-6

CDR3aa: CASSLGPGNQPQHF
CDR3nt: TGTGCCAGCAGCTTAGGGCCAGGGAATCAGCCCCAGCATTTT
d_gene: NA
j_gene: TRBJ1-5
abundance: NA
v_gene: TRBV7-2

CDR3aa: CASSEANRGATEAFF
CDR3nt: TGTGCCAGCAGTGAAGCTAACAGGGGAGCCACTGAAGCTTTCTTT
d_gene: TRBD1
j_gene: TRBJ1-1
abundance: NA
v_gene: TRBV6-1

CDR3aa: CASSLGPRGRTGELFF
CDR3nt: TGTGCCAGCAGCTTAGGGCCTAGGGGACGGACCGGGGAGCTGTTTTTT
d_gene: NA
j_gene: TRBJ2-2
abundance: NA
v_gene: TRBV7-2

CDR3aa: CASKRVPTMYQETQYF
CDR3nt: TGTGCCAGCAAGAGAGTACCGACAATGTACCAAGAGACCCAGTACTTC
d_gene: NA
j_gene: TRBJ2-5
abundance: NA
v_gene: TRBV7-8

CDR3aa: CSVSLAGRSSGANVLTF
CDR3nt: TGCAGCGTTTCCCTAGCGGGCCGGAGCTCTGGGGCCAACGTCCTGACTTTC
d_gene: TRBD2
j_gene: TRBJ2-6
abundance: few
v_gene: TRBV29-1

CDR3aa: CASSYQETQYF
CDR3nt: TGTGCCAGCAGCTATCAAGAGACCCAGTACTTC
d_gene: NA
j_gene: TRBJ2-5
abundance: NA
v_gene: TRBV11-2

CDR3aa: CASSPGQGDYEQYF
CDR3nt: TGTGCCAGCAGCCCGGGACAGGGAGACTACGAGCAGTACTTC
d_gene: TRBD1
j_gene: TRBJ2-7
abundance: NA
v_gene: TRBV6-6

CDR3aa: CASSLGGYGYTF
CDR3nt: TGTGCCAGCAGCTTGGGTGGCTATGGCTACACCTTC
d_gene: NA
j_gene: TRBJ1-2
abundance: NA
v_gene: TRBV5-5

CDR3aa: CASSPGTAGNIQYF
CDR3nt: TGTGCCAGCTCACCAGGGACAGCGGGAAACATTCAGTACTTC
d_gene: NA
j_gene: TRBJ2-4
abundance: NA
v_gene: TRBV18

CDR3aa: CASSFLSYNSPLHF
CDR3nt: TGTGCCAGTAGTTTTCTCTCCTATAATTCACCCCTCCACTTT
d_gene: NA
j_gene: TRBJ1-6
abundance: NA
v_gene: TRBV19

CDR3aa: CAIRGVKPLSGEQFF
CDR3nt: TGTGCCATCAGAGGGGTAAAGCCGCTCTCCGGTGAGCAGTTCTTC
d_gene: NA
j_gene: TRBJ2-1
abundance: NA
v_gene: TRBV10-3

CDR3aa: CASSVGPAGAQSSGANVLTF
CDR3nt: TGTGCCAGCAGCGTAGGGCCGGCGGGGGCGCAGTCCTCTGGGGCCAACGTCCTGACTTTC
d_gene: NA
j_gene: TRBJ2-6
abundance: NA
v_gene: TRBV9

CDR3aa: CASSDRGHDRNEKLFF
CDR3nt: TGTGCCAGCAGTGACCGGGGCCACGACAGGAATGAAAAACTGTTTTTT
d_gene: NA
j_gene: TRBJ1-4
abundance: once
v_gene: TRBV6-4

CDR3aa: CASSQPYTF
CDR3nt: TGTGCCAGCAGCCAACCTTACACCTTC
d_gene: NA
j_gene: TRBJ1-2
abundance: NA
v_gene: TRBV3-2

CDR3aa: CASSMSGVGSGNTIYF
CDR3nt: TGTGCCAGTAGTATGTCTGGGGTCGGCTCTGGAAACACCATATATTTT
d_gene: NA
j_gene: TRBJ1-3
abundance: NA
v_gene: TRBV19

CDR3aa: CASITGQSSYEQYF
CDR3nt: TGTGCCAGTATCACAGGGCAGAGCTCCTACGAGCAGTACTTC
d_gene: NA
j_gene: TRBJ2-7
abundance: NA
v_gene: TRBV28

CDR3aa: CASSTTSGRGANVLTF
CDR3nt: TGTGCCAGCAGCACTACTAGCGGGAGGGGGGCCAACGTCCTGACTTTC
d_gene: TRBD2
j_gene: TRBJ2-6
abundance: NA
v_gene: TRBV7-9

CDR3aa: CASSPRPNIGAFF
CDR3nt: TGCGCCAGCAGCCCCCGACCGAATATTGGGGCTTTCTTT
d_gene: NA
j_gene: TRBJ1-1
abundance: NA
v_gene: TRBV4-3

CDR3aa: CASSVRQRALSGANVLTF
CDR3nt: TGTGCCAGCAGTGTCCGGCAGAGGGCGCTCTCTGGGGCCAACGTCCTGACTTTC
d_gene: NA
j_gene: TRBJ2-6
abundance: NA
v_gene: TRBV2

CDR3aa: CASSLTGASSYEQYF
CDR3nt: TGCGCCAGCAGCTTAACCGGGGCTAGCTCCTACGAGCAGTACTTC
d_gene: NA
j_gene: TRBJ2-7
abundance: NA
v_gene: TRBV5-1

CDR3aa: CASKREPNPTGELFF
CDR3nt: TGTGCCAGTAAACGGGAGCCGAATCCCACCGGGGAGCTGTTTTTT
d_gene: NA
j_gene: TRBJ2-2
abundance: once
v_gene: TRBV9

CDR3aa: CASSSGGGSDQPQHF
CDR3nt: TGTGCCAGCAGTTCGGGTGGGGGGTCGGATCAGCCCCAGCATTTT
d_gene: NA
j_gene: TRBJ1-5
abundance: NA
v_gene: TRBV28

CDR3aa: CAWNLPGQGNYGYTF
CDR3nt: TGTGCCTGGAATTTACCGGGACAGGGGAACTATGGCTACACCTTC
d_gene: TRBD1
j_gene: TRBJ1-2
abundance: NA
v_gene: TRBV30

CDR3aa: CASRIGTGGFGEQFF
CDR3nt: TGTGCCAGCAGGATAGGGACAGGGGGTTTCGGTGAGCAGTTCTTC
d_gene: TRBD1
j_gene: TRBJ2-1
abundance: NA
v_gene: TRBV2

CDR3aa: CASSVGQRETQYF
CDR3nt: TGTGCCAGCAGCGTTGGACAGAGAGAGACCCAGTACTTC
d_gene: NA
j_gene: TRBJ2-5
abundance: NA
v_gene: TRBV9

CDR3aa: CASAPPGTSGRAHTGELFF
CDR3nt: TGTGCCAGCGCTCCCCCCGGGACTAGCGGGAGGGCCCACACCGGGGAGCTGTTTTTT
d_gene: TRBD2
j_gene: TRBJ2-2
abundance: NA
v_gene: TRBV5-6

CDR3aa: CASSLGPGETYEQYF
CDR3nt: TGCGCCAGCAGCTTGGGCCCAGGGGAGACCTACGAGCAGTACTTC
d_gene: NA
j_gene: TRBJ2-7
abundance: NA
v_gene: TRBV5-1

CDR3aa: CASSIALGGSGAQETQYF
CDR3nt: TGTGCCAGTAGTATAGCCCTAGGGGGTAGCGGAGCTCAAGAGACCCAGTACTTC
d_gene: NA
j_gene: TRBJ2-5
abundance: NA
v_gene: TRBV19

CDR3aa: CASSPSRGPQTGSPLHF
CDR3nt: TGTGCCAGCTCACCGTCCAGGGGCCCACAAACGGGGTCACCCCTCCACTTT
d_gene: NA
j_gene: TRBJ1-6
abundance: NA
v_gene: TRBV18

CDR3aa: CSVAIMGKQYF
CDR3nt: TGCAGCGTAGCTATTATGGGAAAGCAGTACTTC
d_gene: NA
j_gene: TRBJ2-5
abundance: NA
v_gene: TRBV29-1